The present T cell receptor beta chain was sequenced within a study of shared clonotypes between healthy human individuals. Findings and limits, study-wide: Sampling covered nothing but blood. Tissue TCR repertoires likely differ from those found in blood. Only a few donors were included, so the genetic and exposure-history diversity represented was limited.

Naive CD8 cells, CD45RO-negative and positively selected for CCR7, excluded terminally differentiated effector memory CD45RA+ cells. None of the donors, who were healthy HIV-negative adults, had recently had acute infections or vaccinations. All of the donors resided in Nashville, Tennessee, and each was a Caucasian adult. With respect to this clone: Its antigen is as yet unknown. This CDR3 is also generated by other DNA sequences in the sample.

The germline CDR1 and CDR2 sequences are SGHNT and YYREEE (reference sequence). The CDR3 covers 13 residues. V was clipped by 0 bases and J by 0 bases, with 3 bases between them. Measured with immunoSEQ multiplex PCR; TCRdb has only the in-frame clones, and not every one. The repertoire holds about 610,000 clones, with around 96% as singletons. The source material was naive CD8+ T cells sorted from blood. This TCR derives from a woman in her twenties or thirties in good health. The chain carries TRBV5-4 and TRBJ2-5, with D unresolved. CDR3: CASSLGYQETQYF. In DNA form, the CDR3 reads TGTGCCAGCAGCTTGGGGTACCAAGAGACCCAGTACTTC.